The T cell receptor (beta chain) described here comes from a study of T cell changes during pregnancy in multiple sclerosis. The CDR3 totals 19 residues. TCRdb's table, derived via immunoSEQ multiplex PCR, lists solely in-frame clones and lacks some. This table has 55,000 to 85,000 clones, roughly 92% appearing once. The clonotype originates from a female donor with multiple sclerosis, enrolled in a pregnancy study. The sample in question was peripheral blood, obtained in the third trimester of pregnancy. The chain carries TRBV21-1 and TRBJ1-3; TRBD1 is taken as the D call from the table, unchecked against the DNA. TRBV21-1 is an annotated pseudogene. CDR3 loop: CASRPSKILDRGPGNTIYF. The CDR3 DNA sequence: TGTGCCAGCAGACCTTCGAAAATTTTGGACAGGGGGCCTGGAAACACCATATATTTT.